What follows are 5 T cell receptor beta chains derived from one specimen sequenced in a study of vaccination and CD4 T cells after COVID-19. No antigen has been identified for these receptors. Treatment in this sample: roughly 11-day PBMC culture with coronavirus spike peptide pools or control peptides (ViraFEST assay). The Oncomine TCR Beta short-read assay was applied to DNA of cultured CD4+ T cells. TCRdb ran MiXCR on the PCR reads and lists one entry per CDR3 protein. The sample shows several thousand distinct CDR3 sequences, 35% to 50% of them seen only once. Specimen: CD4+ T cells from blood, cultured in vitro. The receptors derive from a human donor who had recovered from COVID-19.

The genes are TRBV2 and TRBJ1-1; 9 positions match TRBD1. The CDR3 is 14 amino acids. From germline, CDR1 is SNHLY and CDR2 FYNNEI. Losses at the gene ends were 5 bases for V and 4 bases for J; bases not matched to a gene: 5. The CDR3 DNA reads TGTGCCAGCAGTAAAGACAGGGGGACCACTGAAGCTTTCTTT. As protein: CASSKDRGTTEAFF. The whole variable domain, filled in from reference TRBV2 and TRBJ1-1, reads EPEVTQTPSHQVTQMGQEVILRCVPISNHLYFYWYRQILGQKVEFLVSFYNNEISEKSEIFDDQFSVERPDGSNFTLKIRSTKLEDSAMYFCASSKDRGTTEAFFGQGTRLTVV.

The CDR3 sequence is CASARDRVFTDTQYF. In DNA form, the CDR3 reads TGTGCCTCCGCCCGGGACAGGGTGTTCACAGATACGCAGTATTTT. The chain carries TRBV10-3 and TRBJ2-3, with 9 bases lining up with TRBD1. CDR3 length: 15 amino acids. The J segment lost 2 bases and the V segment lost 11 bases, leaving 11 bases of the junction unmatched. Per the germline V gene, CDR1 is ENHRY and CDR2 is SYGVKD.

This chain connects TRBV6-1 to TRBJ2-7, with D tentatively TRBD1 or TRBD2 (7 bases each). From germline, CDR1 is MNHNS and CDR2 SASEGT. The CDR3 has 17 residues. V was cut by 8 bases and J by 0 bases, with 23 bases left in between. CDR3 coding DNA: TGTGCCAGCGGGGAACCCAGGGGGGGGTCCTTCTCCTACGAGCAGTACTTC. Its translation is CASGEPRGGSFSYEQYF.

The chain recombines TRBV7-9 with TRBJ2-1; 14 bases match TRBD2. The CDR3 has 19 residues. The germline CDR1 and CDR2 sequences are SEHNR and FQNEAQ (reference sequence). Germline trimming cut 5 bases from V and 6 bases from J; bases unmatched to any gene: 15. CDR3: CASSPNRRLAGGPGNEQFF. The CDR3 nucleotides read TGTGCCAGCAGCCCCAACCGCAGACTAGCGGGGGGGCCAGGCAATGAGCAGTTCTTC.

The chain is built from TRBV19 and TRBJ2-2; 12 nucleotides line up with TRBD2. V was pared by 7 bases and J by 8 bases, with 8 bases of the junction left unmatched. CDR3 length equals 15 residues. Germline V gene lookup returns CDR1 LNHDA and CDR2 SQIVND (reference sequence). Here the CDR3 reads CASTPSGRASGELFF. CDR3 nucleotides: TGTGCCAGTACCCCTAGCGGGAGGGCGTCGGGGGAGCTGTTTTTT.